This T cell receptor (beta chain) appears in the sequencing data of a study of cytomegalovirus exposure and HLA in healthy donors (dated by TCRdb to about 2017). With regard to the full study: An earlier analysis of some 620 of the donors reported under 300 Gb of sequence data and around 120 million unique TCR beta sequences obtained from 180 million or so T cells. An early release covering 500 to 750 HLA-typed donors comprised 300 to 350 gigabases of sequencing data and 85 million to 100 million unique TCR sequences. Of the 398 genotyped donors, approximately 81% were placed in the genetic ancestry cluster associated with self-reported Caucasian donors. The study aimed to test whether cataloging public T cell receptors could reveal signatures of past pathogen exposure. The study used immunosequencing to profile the T cell repertoires of several hundred subjects and linked those repertoires to cytomegalovirus serostatus. A separate validation cohort of approximately 130 different subjects was used in addition to the approximately 640-subject first cohort. To predict cytomegalovirus infection status, the study combined high-throughput TCR immunosequencing, statistical association of individual TCRs with disease status, and machine learning. A later analysis re-examined previously published TCR beta repertoires from more than 550 donors and added high-resolution HLA genotyping to investigate patterns of TCR occurrence. Rather than using new phenotypic data, the later analysis identified candidate immune exposures from TCR beta sequences and from how often those sequences occurred across donors. To decide whether each TCR beta V gene segment behaved as functional or pseudogenic, an earlier analysis of nearly 600 of the donors relied on high-throughput TCR beta sequencing. Alongside the repertoire data, information on donor age, sex, ethnicity and CMV serostatus was compiled. A later genetic analysis took genome-wide SNP genotypes for about 55% of the 666 donors and used that subset as a discovery cohort. All discovery cohort repertoires had been generated on a single sequencing platform. HLA typing covered class I and class II loci at four-digit resolution. Typing coverage differed by locus: A, B, C, DRB1 and DQB1 were typed in roughly 620-630 donors, DQA1 in 500 to 550, DPA1 in over 600, and DPB1 in just under 490. Roughly five DR-DQ haplotypes were treated as single units for association and clustering because of strong linkage in the cohort. Across some 400 genotyped donors of the cohort, an average of roughly 200,000 unique TCR beta nucleotide sequences per donor were sequenced, and around 19% of those sequences were non-productive. Paper-wide results and their limitations: The cohort was sequenced for TCR beta chains only, and without alpha or paired-chain data the features that could be detected were limited. Sequencing depth was assumed to be roughly uniform across donors in the presence/absence analyses, though that assumption may not hold. When HLA alleles, especially DR and DQ, strongly co-occurred, TCR associations were difficult to assign to individual alleles. Immune exposure information for the cohort was limited to CMV serostatus. Fewer than 20 rarely observed V segments, including chromosome 9 orphons, were excluded from the earlier analysis of 550 to 700 of the donors because counts were too low. The study gave a list of around 170 TCR beta chains associated with cytomegalovirus. Most TCR sequences were seen in very few donors, while some public TCRs were found in many individuals. In a later genetic analysis, a missense DCLRE1C variant was associated with V-gene and J-gene trimming of TCR beta chains, and the association was replicated in an independent cohort. In a later analysis, the rate of TCR association differed among HLA loci, with DRB1 alleles having the most associated TCRs and HLA-C alleles having the fewest. A few of the identified cytomegalovirus-associated TCR beta chains were confirmed in vitro to be specific for cytomegalovirus antigens. A further reported finding was that TCR beta sequences accurately predicted the HLA-A and HLA-B alleles for most subjects in the first cohort. In a later genetic analysis, fewer N-insertions in productive TCRs were reported among donors in an Asian-associated ancestry cluster than the approximately 670-donor mean. Correlated functional status among segregating V segments might be attributable to linkage disequilibrium, but an unknown experimental factor could not be ruled out. In both the original and validation cohorts, the classifier was reported to diagnose cytomegalovirus status with high specificity and sensitivity. Because HLA typing was unavailable for some donors at each locus, only the typed subset was used in association tests. According to a later analysis, parvovirus B19, influenza, CMV and Epstein-Barr virus appeared linked to several top co-occurrence clusters. At a false discovery rate of 0.05, a later analysis linked around 17,000 TCR beta sequences to specific HLA alleles. A cluster of highly shared sequence variants was judged likely to represent a technical artifact of the sequencing pipeline. In a later analysis, most CMV-associated TCR beta chains were found to appear HLA-restricted, with HLA associations seemingly driven largely by CMV exposure. Compared with equally common non-associated chains, HLA-associated TCR beta chains in a later analysis were more clonally expanded and had lower generation probabilities. The authors suggested that the approach could potentially be generalized to other disease states and immunological phenotypes. Broadly in line with IMGT annotations, most TCR beta V segments showed up in productive rearrangements about 87% or about 30% of the time in an earlier analysis of some 590 of the donors.

The sample holds a few counts of this clone. This receptor's antigen is unknown. Base qualities are not recorded, but no much larger clone differs from it by a single base. Receptor libraries were prepared by the immunoSEQ multiplex PCR assay. A mixture of 60 forward primers for TCR Vbeta segments and 13 reverse primers for TCR Jbeta segments was used in the multiplex PCR. The CDR3 region of rearranged TCR beta genes was amplified from genomic DNA with a multiplex PCR assay. The amplified TCR beta libraries were sequenced on the Illumina HiSeq System as 87-base-pair reads. The published analysis was carried out like this. A later analysis tallied 75 million to 95 million unique TCR beta chains across the 666 repertoires, and some 10 million of those chains were shared by two or more donors. A nearest-neighbor algorithm error-corrected the raw reads and collapsed the reads into unique sequences, merging closely related sequences to remove PCR and sequencing errors. Alignment of CDR3 sequences to IMGT reference sequences was used to assign V, D and J gene segments. For a sequence to be retained, a match of at least six nucleotides to both a V gene segment and a J gene segment was required. Rearrangements were called productive when the CDR3 lacked stop codons and stayed in frame with V and J; all others were non-productive. Following IMGT convention, CDR3 was defined as the stretch from the second conserved V-encoded cysteine up to the conserved J-encoded phenylalanine. The earlier analysis of about 620 of the donors excluded sequences that lacked an unambiguous match to a single V gene segment. An earlier analysis of fewer than 650 of the donors classified V segments as functional when productive rearrangements were above 56.7% and as segregating when the standard deviation between donors was above 5%. A statistical classification framework was built for diagnosing cytomegalovirus status from the catalog of TCR beta chain sequences. In a later analysis, V and J genes were assigned by comparing TCR nucleotide sequences against IMGT/GENE-DB human TR gene sequences. The TCRdist pipeline was used in a later analysis to assign CDR3 sequences and most-parsimonious VDJ recombination scenarios. In a later analysis, every TCR beta chain was defined by the combination of its CDR3 amino acid sequence and its V-gene family, and reads without a unique V-gene family were dropped. As a way to deal with suspected cross-contamination and a sequencing artifact, a later analysis dropped nearly 600 nucleotide sequences that were highly shared and had low generation probability. In a later analysis, a clonal expansion index was calculated for each public chain from normalized within-repertoire ranks of inferred template counts. In a later analysis, generation probabilities were computed using a VDJ recombination model fitted to out-of-frame rearrangements, and the results were checked against IGoR. A later analysis scored TCR-TCR, TCR-HLA and TCR-CMV co-occurrence with hypergeometric tests, applying a repertoire-size bias correction to TCR pairs. In a later analysis, false discovery rates were estimated by permuting HLA or CMV assignments 20 times. In a later analysis, co-occurring TCRs were grouped using DBSCAN, and TCRdist sequence similarity was added for clustering within HLA-allele-positive subsets. Co-occurrence clustering excluded repertoires with fewer than 30,000 or more than 120,000 public chains, plus five with anomalous nucleotide sharing. In TCRdb, the immuneACCESS table is reduced to in-frame sequences with V and J assigned. These tables do not hold every clone; where another copy was compared, an unresolved V gene accounts for under half, and the others remain unexplained. The V and J calls and clone size were taken over from that table, and D and trimming were inferred from the DNA. This sample gives about 130,000 clones in total; 80% of them show up just once. Approximately 5% of the sample belongs to the ten largest clones.

The cohort comprised some 730 healthy bone marrow donors. At the time of sampling, all cohort members were nominally healthy, though unrecorded immune exposures were likely present. The donor tested CMV seronegative, placing the donor among the 300 to 450 seronegative members of the cohort. Every donor gave a peripheral blood sample, and the peripheral blood mononuclear cells from that sample were used for TCR beta sequencing. Genomic DNA extraction from the blood cell samples was performed with the Qiagen DNeasy Blood Extraction Kit. The source is a young man in good health and CMV-seronegative. Sample: PBMCs.

The DNA sequence reads TGTGCCAGCAGCGAAGAAGGGACAGGTGTGAACACTGAAGCTTTCTTT. Translation gives CASSEEGTGVNTEAFF. In this chain, TRBV7-9 is recombined with TRBJ1-1, with TRBD1 identical over 8 junction bases. The CDR3 contains 16 residues, cysteine and phenylalanine counted. The kept DNA is CDR3 alone, 48 bases in frame from the first base. For CDR1 and CDR2, the germline V gene (reference sequence) lists SEHNR and FQNEAQ. At the junction V is shortened by 5 bases and J by 0 bases; bases outside the gene matches: 8.